This is a list of T cell receptor beta chains from one sample in a study of shared clonotypes between healthy human individuals. The repertoire was sequenced with immunoSEQ multiplex PCR; TCRdb's copy has only in-frame clones and lacks some. The profile shows 630,000 or so clones, about 98% of them singletons. The sequenced material came from naive CD8+ T cells sorted from blood. The receptors derive from a man between 25 and 39 years old in good health. CDR3s include the opening cysteine and the closing phenylalanine or tryptophan. Each record gives: J gene, V gene, clone size, D gene, CDR3 DNA, CDR3 protein. A D gene is named only where the DNA matches it firmly. Some rows have no size entry. The others give once, few or many, or a class for an expanded clone.

j_gene: TRBJ2-1; v_gene: TRBV29-1; abundance: .; d_gene: .; CDR3nt: TGCAGCGTTGAAAGTCCCGGTGGAGCGAGTGAAGGGAATGAGCAGTTCTTC; CDR3aa: CSVESPGGASEGNEQFF
j_gene: TRBJ2-3; v_gene: TRBV10-3; abundance: .; d_gene: .; CDR3nt: TGTGCCATCAGTGATATTTACAGCACAGATACGCAGTATTTT; CDR3aa: CAISDIYSTDTQYF
j_gene: TRBJ1-2; v_gene: TRBV7-9; abundance: .; d_gene: TRBD1; CDR3nt: TGTGCCAGCAGCAAGCCCGGGACAGGGGGCGTGGACTATGGCTACACCTTC; CDR3aa: CASSKPGTGGVDYGYTF
j_gene: TRBJ2-1; v_gene: TRBV9; abundance: .; d_gene: .; CDR3nt: TGTGCCAGCAGCGTACTTGTTAACAATGAGCAGTTCTTC; CDR3aa: CASSVLVNNEQFF
j_gene: TRBJ2-2; v_gene: TRBV5-8; abundance: once; d_gene: TRBD1; CDR3nt: TGTGCCAGCACCTCTCGGGACAGGAGTGGCGGGGAGCTGTTTTTT; CDR3aa: CASTSRDRSGGELFF
j_gene: TRBJ1-2; v_gene: TRBV19; abundance: .; d_gene: .; CDR3nt: TGTGCCAGTAGTCTACAGGGTAACTATGGCTACACCTTC; CDR3aa: CASSLQGNYGYTF
j_gene: TRBJ1-5; v_gene: TRBV27; abundance: once; d_gene: .; CDR3nt: TGTGCCAGCAGCCCTACCCCAGGGGTCAATCAGCCCCAGCATTTT; CDR3aa: CASSPTPGVNQPQHF
j_gene: TRBJ2-7; v_gene: TRBV14; abundance: .; d_gene: .; CDR3nt: TGTGCCAGCAGCCAAGAATTTCAAGTCTGGCCAGCCGGCGGCTCCTACGAGCAGTACTTC; CDR3aa: CASSQEFQVWPAGGSYEQYF
j_gene: TRBJ2-1; v_gene: TRBV27; abundance: .; d_gene: .; CDR3nt: TGTGCCAGCTTAGGAGGGAGGAGGAATGAGCAGTTCTTC; CDR3aa: CASLGGRRNEQFF
j_gene: TRBJ1-4; v_gene: TRBV7-2; abundance: .; d_gene: TRBD1; CDR3nt: TGTGCCAGCAGCTTGGGACAGGGGGAAGCGAAACTGTTTTTT; CDR3aa: CASSLGQGEAKLFF
j_gene: TRBJ1-4; v_gene: TRBV6-1; abundance: once; d_gene: TRBD1; CDR3nt: TGTGCCAGCAGTGAAGCGGGACAGGGTATTTCCCCAGAAAAACTGTTTTTT; CDR3aa: CASSEAGQGISPEKLFF
j_gene: TRBJ2-7; v_gene: TRBV29-1; abundance: .; d_gene: TRBD2; CDR3nt: TGCAGCGTTGAGTATATAGCGGGAGAGTCCTACGAGCAGTACTTC; CDR3aa: CSVEYIAGESYEQYF
j_gene: TRBJ2-7; v_gene: TRBV9; abundance: .; d_gene: .; CDR3nt: TGTGCCAGCAGCCCAGGGGGGGGCGACGGTACCTACGAGCAGTACTTC; CDR3aa: CASSPGGGDGTYEQYF
j_gene: TRBJ2-3; v_gene: TRBV7-9; abundance: .; d_gene: TRBD2; CDR3nt: TGTGCCAGCAGCTCGGGACTAGCGGGAGGGCCAGATACGCAGTATTTT; CDR3aa: CASSSGLAGGPDTQYF
j_gene: TRBJ2-7; v_gene: TRBV25-1; abundance: once; d_gene: TRBD2; CDR3nt: TGTGCCAGCAGTGGAAGACTAGCGTCAAACGAGCAGTACTTC; CDR3aa: CASSGRLASNEQYF
j_gene: TRBJ2-3; v_gene: TRBV11-3; abundance: .; d_gene: .; CDR3nt: TGTGCCAGCAGCTCCCGAAGGGCAGATACGCAGTATTTT; CDR3aa: CASSSRRADTQYF
j_gene: TRBJ2-2; v_gene: TRBV27; abundance: .; d_gene: .; CDR3nt: .; CDR3aa: CASSFGAGELFF
j_gene: TRBJ1-2; v_gene: TRBV15; abundance: .; d_gene: TRBD1; CDR3nt: TGTGCCACCAGCAGACAGGGGGGTCTCTATGGCTACACCTTC; CDR3aa: CATSRQGGLYGYTF
j_gene: TRBJ2-7; v_gene: TRBV27; abundance: .; d_gene: .; CDR3nt: TGTGCCAGCTCTACTTGGGGCGGTGACGAGCAGTACTTC; CDR3aa: CASSTWGGDEQYF
j_gene: TRBJ1-5; v_gene: TRBV19; abundance: few; d_gene: .; CDR3nt: TGTGCCAGTAGTGAGGAGCGAGGGGCAGGGGATCAGCCCCAGCATTTT; CDR3aa: CASSEERGAGDQPQHF
j_gene: TRBJ2-1; v_gene: TRBV9; abundance: .; d_gene: TRBD2; CDR3nt: TGTGCCAGCAGCGTAGGAGCGGGAGGGCCCATTAAGAATGAGCAGTTCTTC; CDR3aa: CASSVGAGGPIKNEQFF
j_gene: TRBJ2-7; v_gene: TRBV5-1; abundance: .; d_gene: .; CDR3nt: TGCGCCAGCAGCTTGAAGGGGGAGGGACCCTACGAGCAGTACTTC; CDR3aa: CASSLKGEGPYEQYF
j_gene: TRBJ2-3; v_gene: TRBV28; abundance: .; d_gene: TRBD2; CDR3nt: TGTGCCAGCAGTTTAACCGGGACTAGGGGAGATACGCAGTATTTT; CDR3aa: CASSLTGTRGDTQYF
j_gene: TRBJ2-1; v_gene: TRBV15; abundance: .; d_gene: TRBD2; CDR3nt: TGTGCCACCATCCCACGGGAGGGCGAATACAATGAGCAGTTCTTC; CDR3aa: CATIPREGEYNEQFF
j_gene: TRBJ1-3; v_gene: TRBV4-1; abundance: .; d_gene: .; CDR3nt: TGCGCCAGCAGCCAAGATCTTGGGAGCTCTGGAAACACCATATATTTT; CDR3aa: CASSQDLGSSGNTIYF